One and the same sample provided the 17 T cell receptor beta chains below, sequenced in a study of T cells in Graves' hyperthyroidism and ophthalmopathy. RNA transcripts were the template for amplifying TCR beta CDR3 regions. A first-round RT-PCR of the TCR CDR3 used the HTBI primer set. TCRdb reprocessed the multiplex PCR reads via MiXCR and lists one record per CDR3 protein. This table holds hundreds of thousands of distinct CDR3 sequences, about 14% found once. The source material was blood. These receptors came from a woman aged 25 to 39 with Graves' hyperthyroidism that later progressed to Graves' ophthalmopathy.

This clonotype was seen many times. The chain links TRBV11-2 to TRBJ1-3; 7 positions agree with TRBD1. After removal of 2 bases from V and 3 bases from J, the junction contained 4 bases not matched to a gene. The germline V gene has CDR1 SGHAT and CDR2 FQNNGV. The CDR3 has 15 residues. CDR3 sequence reads: CASSLPGGFGNTIYF. CDR3 coding DNA: TGTGCCAGCAGCTTACCAGGGGGGTTTGGAAACACCATATATTTT.

For this clonotype: This may be a read error, as it is one base from a much larger clone. V usage is TRBV19 and J usage is TRBJ2-1, with unresolved D. The end of the DNA aligns better with TRBJ2-7, so the J call may be wrong. The CDR3 consists of 13 residues. CDR1 is LNHDA, CDR2 SQIVND, per germline (reference sequence). CDR3: CASSIVPYNEQYF. The CDR3 DNA sequence: TGTGCCAGTAGTATAGTTCCCTACAATGAGCAGTACTTC.

This clonotype has at least ten counts. The chain joins TRBV3-1 to TRBJ1-2, with a possible D match to TRBD1 (5 bases). Trimming removed 2 bases at V and 3 bases at J, with 13 bases between. The CDR3 has 15 amino acids. CDR1 and CDR2 from the germline V gene are LGHDT and YNNKEL (reference sequence). The CDR3 DNA reads as TGTGCCAGCAGCCAACAGGGATTCCCCCACTATGGCTACACCTTC. This gives the protein CASSQQGFPHYGYTF.

The table lists this clonotype with a few counts. CDR3: CASSPTQGPANYGYTF. The CDR3 DNA sequence: TGTGCCAGCAGCCCAACCCAGGGTCCTGCTAACTATGGCTACACCTTC. The gene calls are TRBV5-8 and TRBJ1-2; D may be TRBD1 (5 bases). The CDR3 runs to 16 residues. Trimming pared 4 bases from V and 0 bases from J, leaving 16 bases between. Germline V gene lookup returns CDR1 SGHTS and CDR2 YDEGEE.

This clonotype was detected only a few times. The chain is built from TRBV30 and TRBJ2-5; 12 bases line up with TRBD1. Germline V CDR1 and CDR2: GTSNPN, SVGIG (reference sequence). After removal of 2 bases from V and 5 bases from J, the junction contained 9 bases not matched to a gene. This CDR3 contains 16 residues. As DNA, the CDR3 is TGTGCCTGGAGTCCCGGGACAGGGGGCACGGGGGAGACCCAGTACTTC. Its protein is CAWSPGTGGTGETQYF.

This clonotype was detected ten times or more. The genes are TRBV29-1 and TRBJ1-2, with D unclear. Germline assignment: CDR1 SQVTM and CDR2 ANQGSEA. This CDR3 region has 11 residues. The V end was cut by 3 bases, the J end by 2 bases, with 4 bases between. Here the CDR3 reads CSVDVNYGYTF. CDR3 nucleotide sequence: TGCAGCGTTGACGTGAACTATGGCTACACCTTC.

The J gene is TRBJ2-7, the V gene TRBV25-1; D not certain. The CDR3 spans 14 residues. The germline V gene has CDR1 MGHDK and CDR2 SYGVNS. With 1 base removed from V and 1 base from J, the gap between germline ends came to 8 bases. CDR3 coding DNA: TGTGCCAGCAGTGAATGGTTAGGATCCTACGAGCAGTACTTC. Translating gives CASSEWLGSYEQYF.

This clonotype came up many times. The rearrangement uses TRBV2 and TRBJ2-2; 10 nucleotides line up with TRBD2. The CDR3 has 17 amino acids. Germline CDR1 is SNHLY and CDR2 is FYNNEI. Trimming removed 4 bases from V and 1 base from J; junction bases left unmatched: 6. Here the CDR3 DNA reads TGTGCCAGCAGTGGAAGTCTAGCGGGGGTGAACACCGGGGAGCTGTTTTTT. It translates to CASSGSLAGVNTGELFF. Filled out from reference TRBV2 and TRBJ2-2, the complete variable domain reads EPEVTQTPSHQVTQMGQEVILRCVPISNHLYFYWYRQILGQKVEFLVSFYNNEISEKSEIFDDQFSVERPDGSNFTLKIRSTKLEDSAMYFCASSGSLAGVNTGELFFGEGSRLTVL.

There are many counts of this clonotype. This chain connects TRBV30 to TRBJ1-1, with D hard to call. CDR1 GTSNPN and CDR2 SVGIG come from the germline V gene (reference sequence). V was trimmed by 0 bases and J by 3 bases, leaving 5 bases between them. This CDR3 is built from 12 residues. CDR3 sequence (DNA): TGTGCCTGGAGTGTACAGCACACTGAAGCTTTCTTT. As protein: CAWSVQHTEAFF.

This clonotype came up many times. V and J are TRBV2 and TRBJ2-2; TRBD2 is a possible D gene (5 bases). Germline V gives CDR1 SNHLY, CDR2 FYNNEI. The CDR3 is made up of 16 amino acids. Trimming removed 4 bases at V and 5 bases at J, with 17 bases between. The CDR3 coding sequence is TGTGCCAGCAGTGGAGGCCGTGGAGGATCGACCGGGGAGCTGTTTTTT. It translates to CASSGGRGGSTGELFF.

This clonotype was observed at least ten times. V and J are TRBV27 and TRBJ2-1; a weak D match, TRBD1 (6 bases). This CDR3 contains 17 residues. V gave up 6 bases and J gave up 7 bases, with 25 bases separating them. CDR1 MNHEY and CDR2 SMNVEV come from the germline V gene (reference sequence). CDR3 protein: CASSPPTPLTGRNEQFF. DNA for the CDR3: TGTGCCAGCAGCCCCCCTACCCCGCTGACAGGAAGGAATGAGCAGTTCTTC.

This clonotype was picked up many times. The chain employs TRBV2 and TRBJ2-3; D gene uncertain. V was cut by 3 bases and J by 5 bases, with 6 bases left in between. CDR1 is SNHLY and CDR2 is FYNNEI in the germline V gene. This CDR3 region has 12 residues. The CDR3 DNA is TGTGCCAGCAGTGATTGGGAAGATACGCAGTATTTT. Its protein is CASSDWEDTQYF.

This clonotype has only a few counts. V is TRBV2 and J is TRBJ2-5; 7 positions match TRBD1. This CDR3 contains 17 residues. Germline V gene lookup returns CDR1 SNHLY and CDR2 FYNNEI. Losses at the gene ends were 6 bases for V and 0 bases for J; bases not matched to a gene: 13. CDR3 nucleotides: TGTGCCAGCAGGACCCCCCCAACAGGGGCGTACCAAGAGACCCAGTACTTC. Its protein product is CASRTPPTGAYQETQYF.

This clonotype was seen at least ten times. The CDR3 here is CASGGGQGRSGYTF. The CDR3 DNA follows: TGTGCCAGCGGGGGGGGACAGGGGCGGAGTGGCTACACCTTC. The rearrangement links TRBV2 to TRBJ1-2; TRBD1 agrees at 10 bases. Germline loops: CDR1 SNHLY, CDR2 FYNNEI. V dropped 8 bases and J dropped 7; count of bases not matched to a gene: 10. CDR3 size: 14 residues.

This clonotype has at least ten counts. The chain links TRBV30 to TRBJ2-5; 10 bases match TRBD2. The germline CDR1 and CDR2 sequences are GTSNPN and SVGIG (reference sequence). The V segment lost 7 bases and the J segment 5 bases; nucleotides outside the gene matches: 4. The CDR3 has 12 residues. The CDR3 bases are TGTGCCTTTAGCGGGAGGTGGGAGACCCAGTACTTC. Protein product: CAFSGRWETQYF.

This clonotype showed up many times. This sequence joins TRBV7-8 and TRBJ2-7, with D tentatively TRBD1 or TRBD2 (5 bases each). Per germline, CDR1 SGHVS and CDR2 FQNEAQ. The germline V and J ends were trimmed by 0 bases and 6 bases, with 12 bases remaining between them. This CDR3 is built from 14 residues. The CDR3 DNA reads as TGTGCCAGCAGCTTAGCAGGGACCTCCGGCGAGCAGTACTTC. Residues: CASSLAGTSGEQYF.

This rearrangement joins TRBV6-2 or TRBV6-3 to TRBJ1-6; D ambiguous. CDR1 and CDR2 from the germline V gene are MNHEY and SVGEGT. The CDR3 runs 17 residues. The germline V and J ends were trimmed by 6 bases and 0 bases, with 15 bases remaining between them. The CDR3 bases are TGTGCCAGCAGCTACCACCGTCAAAGCTCCTATAATTCACCCCTCCACTTT. Residues: CASSYHRQSSYNSPLHF.